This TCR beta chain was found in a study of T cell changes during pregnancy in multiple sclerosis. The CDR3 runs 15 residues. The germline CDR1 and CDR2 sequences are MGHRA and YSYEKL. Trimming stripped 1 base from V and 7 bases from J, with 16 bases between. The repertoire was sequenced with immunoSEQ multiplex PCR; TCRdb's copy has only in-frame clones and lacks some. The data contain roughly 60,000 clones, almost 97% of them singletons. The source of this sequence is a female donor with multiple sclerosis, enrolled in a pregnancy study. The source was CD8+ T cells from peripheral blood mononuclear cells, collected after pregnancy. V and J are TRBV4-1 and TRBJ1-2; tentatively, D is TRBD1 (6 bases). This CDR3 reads CASSQVKQGAAGYTF. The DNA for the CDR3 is TGCGCCAGCAGCCAAGTGAAACAGGGAGCAGCTGGCTACACCTTC.